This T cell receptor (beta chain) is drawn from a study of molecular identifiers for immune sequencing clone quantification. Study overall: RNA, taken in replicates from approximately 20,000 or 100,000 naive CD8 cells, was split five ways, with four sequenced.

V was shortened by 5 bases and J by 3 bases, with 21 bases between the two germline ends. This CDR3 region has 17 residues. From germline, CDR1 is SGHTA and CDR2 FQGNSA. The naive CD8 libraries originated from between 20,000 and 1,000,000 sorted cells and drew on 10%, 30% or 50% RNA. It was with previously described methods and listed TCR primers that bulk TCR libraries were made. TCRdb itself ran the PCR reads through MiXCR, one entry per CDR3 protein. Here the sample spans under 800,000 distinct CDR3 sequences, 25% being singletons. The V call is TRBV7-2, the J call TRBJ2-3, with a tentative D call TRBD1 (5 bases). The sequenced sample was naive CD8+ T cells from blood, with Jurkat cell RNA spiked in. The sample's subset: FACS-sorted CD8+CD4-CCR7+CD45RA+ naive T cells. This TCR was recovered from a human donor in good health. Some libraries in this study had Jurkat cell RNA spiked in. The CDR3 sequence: CASSPVSQGVSTDTQYF. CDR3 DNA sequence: TGTGCCAGCAGCCCCGTCTCCCAGGGTGTGTCGACAGATACGCAGTATTTT.